The rows below give T cell receptor beta chains drawn from one sample of a study of blood T cell repertoires in COVID-19. Measured with immunoSEQ multiplex PCR; TCRdb has only the in-frame clones, and not every one. The top ten hold roughly 1.5% of the sample, which has tens of thousands of clones, around 90% seen once. The sequenced sample was peripheral blood. The receptor set was obtained from a man aged 50-60 years with acute or convalescent COVID-19. Both conserved end residues are part of each CDR3. The order of the fields is J gene, V gene, clone size, D gene, CDR3 DNA, CDR3 protein. A D gene is named only where the DNA matches it firmly. Not all rows give a size; the values are once, few, many and, for expanded clones, a class.

>TRBJ2-2|TRBV9|.|TRBD1
TGTGCCAGCAGCGTAGCTAGAGGGGGCGACACCGGGGAGCTGTTTTTT
CASSVARGGDTGELFF
>TRBJ2-5|TRBV3-1/TRBV3-2|.|.
TGTGCCAGCAGCCGGGGCAGAAGTAACTCCAAGAACACCCAGTACTTC
CASSRGRSNSKNTQYF
>TRBJ1-3|TRBV27|.|.
TGTGCCAACAAACAGGATTTAGGAAACACCATATATTTT
CANKQDLGNTIYF
>TRBJ2-3|TRBV10-3|.|TRBD2
TGTGCCATCTTAGCGGGGGGGCGGACAGATACGCAGTATTTT
CAILAGGRTDTQYF
>TRBJ1-2|TRBV30|.|.
TGTGCCTGGAGTAGAGGGGGTTTTGGCTACACCTTC
CAWSRGGFGYTF
>TRBJ2-3|TRBV6-5|.|.
TGTGCCAGCAGTTACTCGCGCAGCACAGATACGCAGTATTTT
CASSYSRSTDTQYF
>TRBJ2-5|TRBV28|.|TRBD2
TGTGCCAGCAGTTGGACTAGCGGGGGGTGGGAAGAGACCCAGTACTTC
CASSWTSGGWEETQYF
>TRBJ2-3|TRBV5-4|.|.
TGTGCCAGCAGCTTGGCTCTAGCCACAGATACGCAGTATTTT
CASSLALATDTQYF
>TRBJ2-5|TRBV21-1|.|.
TGTGCCAGCAGCGCCCAGGGCAAGGGGACCCAGTACTTC
CASSAQGKGTQYF
>TRBJ1-3|TRBV5-1|.|.
TGCGCCAGCAGCTTTTCCGGGACATCCTTCGGGATTGGAAACACCATATATTTT
CASSFSGTSFGIGNTIYF
>TRBJ2-7|TRBV6-5|.|TRBD2
TGTGCCAGCAGTTACGGCTGGGCTAGCGGGACCTACGAGCAGTACTTC
CASSYGWASGTYEQYF
>TRBJ1-3|TRBV5-5|.|.
TGTGCCAGCAGCTTGATTATCAGCTCTGGAAACACCATATATTTT
CASSLIISSGNTIYF
>TRBJ2-5|TRBV5-1|.|.
TGCGCCAGCAGCTTGGCTGGGGGGAGAGAGACCCAGTACTTC
CASSLAGGRETQYF
>TRBJ2-3|TRBV6-5|.|.
TGTGCCAGCAGCCCCGAGGGCACAGATACGCAGTATTTT
CASSPEGTDTQYF
>TRBJ2-1|TRBV28|.|TRBD2
TGTGCCAGCAGCCTAGGGACTAGCGGGAGTAATGAGCAGTTCTTC
CASSLGTSGSNEQFF
>TRBJ1-2|TRBV27|.|.
TGTGCCAGCGCGACGAACCCGGGGAGCTACACCTTC
CASATNPGSYTF
>TRBJ1-4|TRBV25-1|.|.
TGTGCCAGCAGTGAATTCGGAGGGGAGGAAGAAAAACTGTTTTTT
CASSEFGGEEEKLFF
>TRBJ2-4|TRBV11-2|.|.
TGTGCCAGCAGCTTAGGAGGGTGGCTGGACATTCAGTACTTC
CASSLGGWLDIQYF
>TRBJ2-1|TRBV6-5|.|.
TGTGCCAGCAGCCCCCGGAGCTCCTACAATGAGCAGTTCTTC
CASSPRSSYNEQFF
>TRBJ2-5|TRBV7-2|.|.
TGTGCCAGCAGAGGGGGGGGGAACCAAGAGACCCAGTACTTC
CASRGGGNQETQYF
>TRBJ1-1|TRBV29-1|.|.
TGCAGCGTTGAAGATGGAAGGGGAGCTTTCTTT
CSVEDGRGAFF
>TRBJ2-5|TRBV10-3|.|TRBD1
TGTGCCATCAGAATGTCGGGACAGCAAGAGACCCAGTACTTC
CAIRMSGQQETQYF
>TRBJ1-1|TRBV5-6|.|.
TGTGCCAGCAGCTCAGGGGACGATTTGCGATGTATCTTT
CASSSGDDLRCIF
>TRBJ2-2|TRBV10-1|.|.
TGCGCCAGAACAGTGGATACCGGGGAGCTGTTTTTT
CARTVDTGELFF
>TRBJ2-6|TRBV27|.|.
TGTGCCAGCAGTTTCGGTGGGGCCTCTGGGGCCAACGTCCTGACTTTC
CASSFGGASGANVLTF
>TRBJ1-3|TRBV21-1|.|.
TGTGCCAGCAGCAATTCCGGGACAAAGGCCGGAAACACCATATATTTT
CASSNSGTKAGNTIYF
>TRBJ2-4|TRBV28|.|TRBD2
TGTGCCAGCACCCCCGGGACTAGCGGGGGGATAAACATTCAGTACTTC
CASTPGTSGGINIQYF
>TRBJ2-6|TRBV6-5|.|.
TGTGCCAGCAATCCGGGTGCGTCTGGGGCCAACGTCCTGACTTTC
CASNPGASGANVLTF
>TRBJ2-2|TRBV18|.|TRBD2
TGTGCCAGCTCACCGGGACTAGCGGGAGGGCCCGGAACCGGGGAGCTGTTTTTT
CASSPGLAGGPGTGELFF
>TRBJ1-2|TRBV29-1|.|.
TGCAGCGTTGATAACAGGGTTATCAGCTATGGCTACACCTTC
CSVDNRVISYGYTF
>TRBJ1-4|TRBV6-4|once|.
TGTGCCAGCAGACCTACAGGGTCGCAAAGAGAAAAACTGTTTTTT
CASRPTGSQREKLFF
>TRBJ1-2|TRBV19|.|.
TGTGCCAGTAGTATCTGGCAGGGGAATGGCTACACCTTC
CASSIWQGNGYTF
>TRBJ1-4|TRBV30|.|.
TGTGCCTGGAGTGTGACCTGGGAGAGAGCAACTAATGAAAAACTGTTTTTT
CAWSVTWERATNEKLFF
>TRBJ1-1|TRBV10-3|.|.
TGTGCCATCAGTGGGGGGGTGAACACTGAAGCTTTCTTT
CAISGGVNTEAFF
>TRBJ2-2|TRBV6-1|.|TRBD1
TGTGCCAGCAGTGAAAGGACAGGGGCGAGCGGGGAGCTGTTTTTT
CASSERTGASGELFF
>TRBJ2-2|TRBV4-1|.|.
TGCGCCAGCAGCCAAGTAGCGGCAGGGAACACCGGGGAGCTGTTTTTT
CASSQVAAGNTGELFF
>TRBJ2-1|TRBV7-8|.|TRBD1
TGTGCCAGCAGCCCAGAAGACAGGGTCTCCTACAATGAGCAGTTCTTC
CASSPEDRVSYNEQFF
>TRBJ1-2|TRBV5-4|.|.
TGTGCCAGCAGCCCGTCGGGAGGGTCGACCTATGGCTACACCTTC
CASSPSGGSTYGYTF
>TRBJ1-1|TRBV7-9|.|.
.
CASSLFLSSTEAFF
>TRBJ2-5|TRBV13|.|.
TGTGCCAGCAGCTGGAAAACAGGGATCGAGACCCAGTACTTC
CASSWKTGIETQYF
>TRBJ1-1|TRBV30|.|TRBD1
TGTGCGATTAATGACAGGGCGAACACTGAAGCTTTCTTT
CAINDRANTEAFF
>TRBJ2-2|TRBV28|.|.
TGTGCCAGCAGTTTTTCGGGGGTGGGCACCGGGGAGCTGTTTTTT
CASSFSGVGTGELFF
>TRBJ1-1|TRBV19|.|.
TGTGCCAGTAGTACTACACCGACAGGAACGAACACTGAAGCTTTCTTT
CASSTTPTGTNTEAFF
>TRBJ2-1|TRBV4-1|.|TRBD2
TGCGCCAGCAGTATATCGGGGGGGAGCAATGAGCAGTTCTTC
CASSISGGSNEQFF
>TRBJ2-5|TRBV7-2|.|TRBD2
TGTGCCAGCAGCTTAGTGGCGTCTAGCGGGGGGATGGGAGAGACCCAGTACTTC
CASSLVASSGGMGETQYF